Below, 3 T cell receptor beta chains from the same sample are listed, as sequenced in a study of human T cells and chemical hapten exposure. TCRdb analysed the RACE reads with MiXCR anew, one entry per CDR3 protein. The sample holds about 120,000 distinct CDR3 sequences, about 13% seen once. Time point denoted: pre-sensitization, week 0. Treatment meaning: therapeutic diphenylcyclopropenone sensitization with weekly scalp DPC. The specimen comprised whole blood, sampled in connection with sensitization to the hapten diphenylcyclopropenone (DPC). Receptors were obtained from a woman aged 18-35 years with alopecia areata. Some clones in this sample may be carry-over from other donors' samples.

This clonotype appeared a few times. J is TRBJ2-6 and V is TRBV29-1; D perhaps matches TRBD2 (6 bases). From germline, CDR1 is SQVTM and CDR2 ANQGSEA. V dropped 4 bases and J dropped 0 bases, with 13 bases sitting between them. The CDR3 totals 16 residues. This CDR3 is CSVVFFSGSGANVLTF. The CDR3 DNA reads TGCAGCGTTGTATTTTTTAGCGGCTCTGGGGCCAACGTCCTGACTTTC.

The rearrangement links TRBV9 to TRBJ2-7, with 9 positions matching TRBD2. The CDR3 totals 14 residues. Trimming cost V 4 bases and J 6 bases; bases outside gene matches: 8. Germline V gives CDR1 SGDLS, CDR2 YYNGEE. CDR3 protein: CASSLRTSAGEQYF. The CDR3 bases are TGTGCCAGCAGCTTACGGACTAGCGCCGGCGAGCAGTACTTC. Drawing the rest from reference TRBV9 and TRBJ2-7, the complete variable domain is DSGVTQTPKHLITATGQRVTLRCSPRSGDLSVYWYQQSLDQGLQFLIQYYNGEERAKGNILERFSAQQFPDLHSELNLSSLELGDSALYFCASSLRTSAGEQYFGPGTRLTVT.

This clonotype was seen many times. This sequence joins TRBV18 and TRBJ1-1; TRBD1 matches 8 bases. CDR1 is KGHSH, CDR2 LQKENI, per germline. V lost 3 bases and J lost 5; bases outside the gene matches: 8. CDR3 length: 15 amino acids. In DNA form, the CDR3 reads TGTGCCAGCTCACCCCTAACAGGGGGAGGGACTGAAGCTTTCTTT. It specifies CASSPLTGGGTEAFF.